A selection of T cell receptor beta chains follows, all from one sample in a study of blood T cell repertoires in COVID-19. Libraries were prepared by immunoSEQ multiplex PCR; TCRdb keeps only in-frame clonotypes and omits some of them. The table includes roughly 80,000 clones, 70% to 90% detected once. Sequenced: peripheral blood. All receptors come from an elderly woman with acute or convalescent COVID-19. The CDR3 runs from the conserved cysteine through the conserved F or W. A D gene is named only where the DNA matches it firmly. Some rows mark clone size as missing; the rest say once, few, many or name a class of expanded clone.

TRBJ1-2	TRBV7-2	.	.	CASSPGGGSNYGYTF	TGTGCCAGCAGTCCCGGCGGGGGGTCTAACTATGGCTACACCTTC
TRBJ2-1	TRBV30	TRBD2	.	CAWGLAVSYNEQFF	TGTGCCTGGGGACTAGCGGTTTCCTACAATGAGCAGTTCTTC
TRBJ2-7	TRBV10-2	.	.	CASSESYYEQYF	TGCGCCAGCAGTGAGTCTTACTACGAGCAGTACTTC
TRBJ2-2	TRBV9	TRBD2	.	CASSLGGTRNTGELFF	TGTGCCAGCAGCTTAGGGGGGACTAGGAACACCGGGGAGCTGTTTTTT
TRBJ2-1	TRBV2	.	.	CASRAGPTNEQFF	TGTGCCAGCAGGGCGGGACCCACTAATGAGCAGTTCTTC
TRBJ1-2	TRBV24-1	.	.	CATSDRRQNYGYTF	TGTGCCACCAGTGACCGGAGACAGAACTATGGCTACACCTTC
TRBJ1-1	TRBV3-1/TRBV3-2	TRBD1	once	CASSDREVAFF	TGTGCCAGCTCCGACAGGGAGGTCGCTTTCTTT
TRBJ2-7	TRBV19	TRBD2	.	CASSSTGLAGGWGSYEQYF	TGTGCCAGTAGCTCGACGGGACTAGCGGGAGGATGGGGCTCCTACGAGCAGTACTTC
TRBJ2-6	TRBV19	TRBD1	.	CASSIDQMTGQGLSGANVLTF	TGTGCCAGTAGTATAGACCAGATGACGGGACAGGGCTTATCTGGGGCCAACGTCCTGACTTTC
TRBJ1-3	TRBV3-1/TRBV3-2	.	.	CASSQKNARLSGNTIYF	TGTGCCAGCAGCCAAAAGAATGCGCGCCTCTCTGGAAACACCATATATTTT
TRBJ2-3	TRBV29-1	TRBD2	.	CSAKRGGGTDTQYF	TGCAGCGCCAAGCGGGGGGGCGGGACAGATACGCAGTATTTT
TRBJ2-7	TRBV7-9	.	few	CASSLSGVGEQYF	TGTGCCAGCAGCTTATCAGGGGTCGGCGAGCAGTACTTC
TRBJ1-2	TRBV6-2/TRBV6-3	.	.	CASSVRVAYGYTF	TGTGCCAGCAGTGTCCGGGTCGCCTATGGCTACACCTTC
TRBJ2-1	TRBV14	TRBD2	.	CASSQPGLADSYNEQFF	TGTGCCAGCAGCCAGCCGGGACTAGCGGATTCCTACAATGAGCAGTTCTTC
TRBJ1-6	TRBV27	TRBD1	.	CASSPRPGQGSPLHF	TGTGCCAGCAGTCCGCGCCCGGGACAGGGATCACCCCTCCACTTT
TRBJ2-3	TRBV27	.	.	CASSLSRGTDTQYF	TGTGCCAGCAGTTTATCGAGAGGAACAGATACGCAGTATTTT
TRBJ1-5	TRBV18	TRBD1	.	CASSSGTERGPQHF	TGTGCCAGCTCATCCGGGACAGAACGGGGGCCCCAGCATTTT
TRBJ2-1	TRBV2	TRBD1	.	CASTRTGTYNEQFF	TGTGCCAGCACTAGGACAGGGACCTACAATGAGCAGTTCTTC
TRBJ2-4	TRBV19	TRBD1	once	CASSEPDRVAKNIQYF	TGTGCCAGTAGTGAACCGGACAGGGTAGCCAAAAACATTCAGTACTTC
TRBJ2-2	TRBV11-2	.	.	CASSFGGLLFF	TGTGCCAGCAGCTTTGGCGGCCTCCTGTTTTTT
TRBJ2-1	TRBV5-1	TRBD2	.	CASSLTSGSSYNEQFF	TGCGCCAGCAGCTTGACTAGCGGGAGCTCCTACAATGAGCAGTTCTTC
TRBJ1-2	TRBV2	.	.	CASSGDYGYTF	TGTGCCAGCAGTGGAGATTATGGCTACACCTTC
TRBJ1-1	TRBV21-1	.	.	CASSKERGPNTEAFF	TGTGCCAGCAGCAAAGAAAGGGGCCCGAACACTGAAGCTTTCTTT
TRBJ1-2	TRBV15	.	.	CATSRAGINYGYTF	TGTGCCACCAGCAGGGCAGGGATTAACTATGGCTACACCTTC
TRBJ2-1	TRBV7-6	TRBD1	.	CASSTGQAINEQFF	TGTGCCAGCAGTACGGGACAGGCAATCAATGAGCAGTTCTTC
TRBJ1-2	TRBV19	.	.	CASSKGNYGYTF	TGTGCCAGTAGCAAGGGGAACTATGGCTACACCTTC
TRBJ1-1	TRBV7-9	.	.	CASSKGSGGANTEAFF	TGTGCCAGCAGCAAGGGTTCGGGGGGGGCGAACACTGAAGCTTTCTTT
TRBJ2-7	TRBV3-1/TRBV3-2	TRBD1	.	CASSQRQGSPYEQYF	TGTGCCAGCAGCCAAAGACAGGGATCCCCCTACGAGCAGTACTTC
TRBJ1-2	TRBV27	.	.	CASSLEGPTGFNGYTF	TGTGCCAGCAGTTTAGAGGGCCCCACAGGGTTTAATGGCTACACCTTC
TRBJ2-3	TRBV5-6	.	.	CASSFLADLTDTQYF	TGTGCCAGCAGCTTTTTAGCGGACCTCACAGATACGCAGTATTTT
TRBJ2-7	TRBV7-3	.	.	CASSLTGSTYEQYF	TGTGCCAGCAGCTTAACGGGGAGTACCTACGAGCAGTACTTC
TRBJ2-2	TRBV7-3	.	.	CASSFDPGTTGELFF	TGTGCCAGCAGCTTCGATCCGGGAACCACCGGGGAGCTGTTTTTT
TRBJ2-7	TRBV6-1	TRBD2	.	CASSAGTSGLTYEQYF	TGTGCCAGCAGTGCCGGGACTAGCGGACTTACGTACGAGCAGTACTTC
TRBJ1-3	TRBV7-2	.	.	CASSLGASGNTIYF	TGTGCCAGCAGCTTAGGGGCATCTGGAAACACCATATATTTT
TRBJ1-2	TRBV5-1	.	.	CASSGALAGLNYGYTF	TGCGCCAGCAGTGGAGCCCTGGCAGGGCTCAACTATGGCTACACCTTC
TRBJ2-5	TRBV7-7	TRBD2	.	CASSPRTSGPVRETQYF	TGTGCTAGCAGCCCGAGGACTAGCGGGCCCGTTAGGGAAACCCAGTACTTC
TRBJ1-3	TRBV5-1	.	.	CASSLSLTGNTIYF	TGCGCCAGCAGCTTGTCTCTAACCGGAAACACCATATATTTT
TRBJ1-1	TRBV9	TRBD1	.	CASSAWTGAFTMNTEAFF	TGTGCCAGCAGCGCCTGGACAGGGGCCTTCACGATGAACACTGAAGCTTTCTTT
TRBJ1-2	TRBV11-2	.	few	CASSLRQGWNYGYTF	TGTGCCAGCAGCTTGAGACAAGGATGGAACTATGGCTACACCTTC
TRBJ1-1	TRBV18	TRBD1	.	CASSPRDSEAFF	TGTGCCAGCTCACCGCGGGACAGTGAAGCTTTCTTT
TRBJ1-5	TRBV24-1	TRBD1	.	CATSDGGTAQPQHF	TGTGCCACCAGTGATGGCGGGACAGCTCAGCCCCAGCATTTT
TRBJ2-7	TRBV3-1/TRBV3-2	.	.	CASSYLASYEQYF	TGTGCCAGCAGCTACCTAGCCTCCTACGAGCAGTACTTC
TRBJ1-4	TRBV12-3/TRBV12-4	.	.	CASTIWGGPKLFF	TGTGCCAGCACTATTTGGGGGGGCCCGAAACTGTTTTTT
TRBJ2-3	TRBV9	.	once	CASSVVGSRAVFTDTQYF	TGTGCCAGCAGCGTAGTGGGGAGTCGAGCGGTTTTCACAGATACGCAGTATTTT
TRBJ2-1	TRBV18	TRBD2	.	CASSPRPSGSSYNEQFF	TGTGCCAGCTCACCGCGCCCTAGCGGGAGCTCCTACAATGAGCAGTTCTTC
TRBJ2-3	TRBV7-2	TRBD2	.	CASSLGLAGGSDTQYF	TGTGCCAGCAGCTTAGGACTAGCGGGGGGTTCAGATACGCAGTATTTT
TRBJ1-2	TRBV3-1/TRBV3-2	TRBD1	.	CASSLSPGQNYGYTF	TGTGCCAGCAGCCTGTCCCCGGGACAGAACTATGGCTACACCTTC
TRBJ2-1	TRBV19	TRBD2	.	CASSLAGGPYEQFF	TGTGCCAGTAGCTTAGCGGGGGGGCCTTATGAGCAGTTCTTC
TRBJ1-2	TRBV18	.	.	CASSSIPDSYTF	TGTGCCAGCTCATCGATACCGGACAGCTACACCTTC
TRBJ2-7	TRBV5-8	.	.	CASSLHGDYEQYF	TGTGCCAGCAGCCTCCACGGGGACTACGAGCAGTACTTC
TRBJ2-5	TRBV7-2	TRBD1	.	CASSSGTRRTGGETQYF	TGTGCCAGCAGCTCTGGAACCCGAAGGACAGGGGGAGAGACCCAGTACTTC
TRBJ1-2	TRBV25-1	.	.	CASSEVGGYNYGYTF	TGTGCCAGCAGTGAAGTGGGGGGGTATAACTATGGCTACACCTTC
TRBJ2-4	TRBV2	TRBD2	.	CASSSRLAGGSVSAKNIQYF	TGTGCCAGCAGTTCGAGACTAGCGGGAGGGTCTGTGTCAGCCAAAAACATTCAGTACTTC
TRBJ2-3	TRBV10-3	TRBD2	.	CAISESRAGGSTDTQYF	TGTGCCATCAGTGAGTCGAGAGCGGGGGGGAGCACAGATACGCAGTATTTT
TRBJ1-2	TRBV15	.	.	CATSWLRGEDYGYTF	TGTGCCACCAGCTGGTTGCGAGGCGAAGACTATGGCTACACCTTC
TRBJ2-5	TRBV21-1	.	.	CASIRRLVCEETQYF	TGTGCCAGCATACGACGACTAGTTTGTGAAGAGACCCAGTACTTC
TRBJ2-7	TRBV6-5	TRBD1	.	CASRVPDRGNYEQYF	TGTGCCAGCAGAGTCCCGGACAGGGGGAACTACGAGCAGTACTTC
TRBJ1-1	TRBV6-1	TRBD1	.	CASSESGQLTEAFF	TGTGCCAGCAGTGAATCGGGACAGTTGACTGAAGCTTTCTTT